A single sample is the source of the 23 T cell receptor beta chains below, sequenced in a study of shared clonotypes between healthy human individuals. Sequencing used immunoSEQ multiplex PCR; TCRdb keeps in-frame clones, though not all of them. Seen here are some 2 million clones, just under 95% observed once, and the top ten hold roughly 1.1%. CD8 cells classed as naive were CD45RO-negative and positively selected for CCR7, excluding terminally differentiated effector memory CD45RA+ cells. The sample was naive CD8+ T cells sorted from blood. The receptors were sampled from a young man in good health.

This clone was picked up one time. The chain links TRBV5-1 to TRBJ1-4; 9 bases fit TRBD1. The germline CDR1 and CDR2 sequences are SGHRS and YFSETQ. This CDR3 contains 15 residues. J lost 6 bases, V lost 6 bases, and 9 bases had no gene match. As DNA, the CDR3 is TGCGCCAGCAAGAAACAGGGGGCGAAGGATGAAAAACTGTTTTTT. The encoded protein is CASKKQGAKDEKLFF.

DNA for the CDR3: TGTGCCAGCAGTGAATACCACTCCGGCGCCGGACAGGGAAAATTAGGGCAGCCCCAGCATTTT. It codes for CASSEYHSGAGQGKLGQPQHF. The chain carries TRBV6-1 and TRBJ1-5, with 8 bases fitting TRBD1. Germline V gives CDR1 MNHNS, CDR2 SASEGT. The CDR3 covers 21 residues. The V gene end was trimmed by 2 bases and the J gene end by 7 bases; junction bases not matched to a gene: 25.

The rearrangement links TRBV29-1 to TRBJ1-1, with TRBD1 as a possible D gene (6 bases). Per the germline V gene, CDR1 is SQVTM and CDR2 is ANQGSEA. With 3 bases removed from V and 6 bases from J, the gap between germline ends came to 20 bases. CDR3 size: 15 residues. For the CDR3, the DNA is TGCAGCGTTGAGGTCCAGGGGAGGACGTTGGCTGAAGCTTTCTTT. This encodes CSVEVQGRTLAEAFF. The complete variable domain, with remaining parts taken from reference TRBV29-1 and TRBJ1-1, reads SAVISQKPSRDICQRGTSLTIQCQVDSQVTMMFWYRQQPGQSLTLIATANQGSEATYESGFVIDKFPISRPNLTFSTLTVSNMSPEDSSIYLCSVEVQGRTLAEAFFGQGTRLTVV.

CDR3 sequence: CATSLTVNTGELFF. CDR3 sequence (DNA): TGTGCCACCTCTCTTACGGTGAACACCGGGGAGCTGTTTTTT. The chain uses TRBV7-6 and TRBJ2-2; D is unclear. This CDR3 is 14 amino acids long. Trimming cost V 10 bases and J 1 base, with 13 bases left between them. Germline-derived CDR1 and CDR2 are SGHVS and FNYEAQ.

As regards this clone: Different DNA sequences within this sample yield the same CDR3. The CDR3 bases are TGTGCCAGCAGTCTAGGAGATAGCAATCAGCCCCAGCATTTT. It specifies CASSLGDSNQPQHF. The J gene is TRBJ1-5, the V gene TRBV13; D not resolved. Trimming took off 6 bases at V and 0 bases at J, with 9 bases between the two ends. This CDR3 region has 14 residues. Germline V gene lookup returns CDR1 PRHDT and CDR2 FYEKMQ (reference sequence).

The chain couples TRBV30 to TRBJ2-7; TRBD1 matches 7 bases. CDR1 is GTSNPN and CDR2 is SVGIG in the germline V gene (reference sequence). V shed 7 bases and J 7 bases; nucleotides not matched to a gene: 10. The CDR3 extends over 12 amino acids. Here the CDR3 reads CALNRGAGEQYF. The CDR3 nucleotides read TGTGCCTTGAACAGGGGTGCAGGGGAGCAGTACTTC. Full variable domain (missing parts from reference TRBV30 and TRBJ2-7): SQTIHQWPATLVQPVGSPLSLECTVEGTSNPNLYWYRQAAGRGLQLLFYSVGIGQISSEVPQNLSASRPQDRQFILSSKKLLLSDSGFYLCALNRGAGEQYFGPGTRLTVT.

The rearrangement joins TRBV6-6 to TRBJ2-7, with D perhaps matching TRBD2 (6 bases). The CDR3 covers 14 residues. Trimming took off 2 bases at V and 6 bases at J, with 14 bases between the two ends. Germline V gives CDR1 MNHNY, CDR2 SVGAGI (reference sequence). Written as DNA, the CDR3 is TGTGCCAGCAGTTACCCGTCGAGGGGAGGCGAGCAGTACTTC. It yields the protein CASSYPSRGGEQYF.

This clone was picked up one time. One junction end disagrees with the germline gene, perhaps due to a read error. The V gene is TRBV7-9, the J gene TRBJ2-1; D tentatively fits TRBD1 or TRBD2 (6 bases each). This CDR3 spans 15 amino acids. Per germline, CDR1 SEHNR and CDR2 FQNEAQ (reference sequence). CDR3 sequence reads: CASSLVGGYDNEQFF. The CDR3 region has the DNA TGTGCCAGCAGTTTAGTAGGGGGGTACGACAATGAGCAGTTCTTC.

This chain connects TRBV29-1 to TRBJ2-7, with D possibly TRBD2 on 5 matching bases. The germline gives CDR1 SQVTM, CDR2 ANQGSEA. This CDR3 comprises 11 residues. Deletions cut 4 bases from V and 2 bases from J, with 6 bases between. The CDR3 nucleotides read TGCAGCGTTGGAGGGACCTACGAGCAGTACTTC. Protein: CSVGGTYEQYF.

The chain is built from TRBV10-1 and TRBJ2-1; the D is unclear. The germline gives CDR1 WNHNN, CDR2 SYGVQD (reference sequence). V lost 4 bases to trimming and J lost 0 bases, with 16 bases between them. The CDR3 extends over 17 amino acids. CDR3 region: CASSGGTPGSSYNEQFF. The CDR3 DNA follows: TGCGCCAGCAGTGGGGGAACCCCGGGCAGCTCCTACAATGAGCAGTTCTTC.

The chain uses TRBV27 and TRBJ2-3; the match to TRBD1 covers 7 bases. Germline V CDR1 and CDR2: MNHEY, SMNVEV (reference sequence). The CDR3 extends over 17 amino acids. Trimming took 5 bases from V and 4 from J; bases not matched to a gene: 15. The CDR3 protein is CASSAPSHRGGADTQYF. CDR3 coding DNA: TGTGCCAGCAGTGCTCCCTCTCACAGGGGTGGGGCAGATACGCAGTATTTT.

The rearrangement joins TRBV5-4 to TRBJ2-1; 8 bases match TRBD2. Trimming at V came to 3 bases and at J to 9 bases, leaving 5 bases not matched to a gene. CDR3 length: 13 amino acids. CDR1 and CDR2 from the germline V gene are SGHNT and YYREEE (reference sequence). CDR3 nucleotide sequence: TGTGCCAGCAGCTCGGGACTAGAGGTTGAGCAGTTCTTC. This encodes CASSSGLEVEQFF.

This clone appeared a single time. The V and J genes are TRBV7-9 and TRBJ1-4, with TRBD1 identical over 7 bases. There are 16 residues in the CDR3. After removal of 3 bases from V and 6 bases from J, the junction contained 10 bases not matched to a gene. Germline lookup yields CDR1 SEHNR and CDR2 FQNEAQ (reference sequence). The CDR3 DNA is TGTGCCAGCAGCTTTGGAGGGGGCTTGCGTTATGAAAAACTGTTTTTT. It specifies CASSFGGGLRYEKLFF.

This chain connects TRBV19 to TRBJ2-2, with 7 bases aligning to TRBD1. The germline gives CDR1 LNHDA, CDR2 SQIVND (reference sequence). The J segment lost 6 bases and the V segment lost 10 bases, leaving 14 bases of the junction unmatched. The length of the CDR3 is 15 residues. CDR3 sequence (DNA): TGTGCCACCGAGCCGGGGACAGCAGGGGCCGGGGAGCTGTTTTTT. Protein sequence: CATEPGTAGAGELFF. The variable domain in full, completed from reference TRBV19 and TRBJ2-2, reads DGGITQSPKYLFRKEGQNVTLSCEQNLNHDAMYWYRQDPGQGLRLIYYSQIVNDFQKGDIAEGYSVSREKKESFPLTVTSAQKNPTAFYLCATEPGTAGAGELFFGEGSRLTVL.

The V gene is TRBV5-1, the J gene TRBJ2-7; D call uncertain. Trimming shortened V by 0 bases and J by 3 bases, and 13 bases separated the two germline ends. This CDR3 region has 15 residues. From germline, CDR1 is SGHRS and CDR2 YFSETQ. CDR3 DNA: TGCGCCAGCAGCTTGGTGACTTTCAACGTCTACGAGCAGTACTTC. Its translation is CASSLVTFNVYEQYF.

V gene TRBV19 combines with J gene TRBJ2-2; D might be TRBD2 (5 bases). The CDR3 extends over 15 amino acids. V was shortened by 0 bases and J by 3 bases, with 8 bases between the two germline ends. CDR1 and CDR2 from the germline V gene are LNHDA and SQIVND (reference sequence). In nucleotides, the CDR3 is TGTGCCAGTAGTATAGAGGGCGGGTACACCGGGGAGCTGTTTTTT. Translating gives CASSIEGGYTGELFF.

The chain uses TRBV13 and TRBJ1-1, with D perhaps matching TRBD1 (5 bases). This CDR3 comprises 17 residues. Trimming pared 5 bases from V and 0 bases from J, leaving 19 bases between. CDR1 and CDR2 from the germline V gene are PRHDT and FYEKMQ (reference sequence). The CDR3 sequence is CASSLGEESLMNTEAFF. The DNA of the CDR3 is TGTGCCAGCAGCCTGGGGGAGGAATCCCTCATGAACACTGAAGCTTTCTTT.

This clone appeared a few times. CDR3 sequence: CASSEKVETQYF. In DNA, the CDR3 is TGTGCCAGCAGTGAGAAGGTGGAGACCCAGTACTTC. V and J are TRBV25-1 and TRBJ2-5; D is ambiguous. V was shortened by 3 bases and J by 5 bases, with 7 bases between the two germline ends. The CDR3 covers 12 residues. Germline CDR1 is MGHDK and CDR2 is SYGVNS.

The chain combines TRBV11-3 with TRBJ1-3, with 8 bases lining up with TRBD1. This CDR3 contains 15 residues. Germline V gene sequence: CDR1 SGHNT, CDR2 YENEEA. J gave up 3 bases and V 5 bases, and 6 bases lay outside the gene matches. The DNA for the CDR3 is TGTGCCAGCAGCATGGACAGGGAACTTGGAAACACCATATATTTT. This gives the protein CASSMDRELGNTIYF.

As concerns this clone: The sample carries other DNA sequences with the same CDR3. The chain carries TRBV7-9 and TRBJ1-1; no definite D call. In germline, CDR1 is SEHNR, CDR2 FQNEAQ (reference sequence). The V end lost 2 bases, the J end lost 4 bases, and 11 bases lay between the germline ends. The CDR3 contains 14 residues. CDR3 sequence (DNA): TGTGCCAGCAGCTTAACCGGGGTGGGCACTGAAGCTTTCTTT. This gives the protein CASSLTGVGTEAFF.

This clone occurred once. The rearrangement links TRBV7-8 to TRBJ1-5, with TRBD1 identical over 9 bases. J gave up 5 bases and V 5 bases, and 10 bases lay outside the gene matches. The CDR3 sequence is 16 residues long. Germline V gives CDR1 SGHVS, CDR2 FQNEAQ. The CDR3 is CASSREGQGWDQPQHF. CDR3 DNA: TGTGCCAGCAGCCGTGAGGGACAGGGATGGGATCAGCCCCAGCATTTT.

The rearrangement joins TRBV27 to TRBJ2-2; TRBD1 is a possible D gene (6 bases). Germline CDR1 MNHEY, CDR2 SMNVEV (reference sequence). V shed 2 bases and J shed 1 base, with 11 bases lying between them. The CDR3 length is 16 residues. This CDR3 is CASSLLGQLNTGELFF. For the CDR3, the DNA is TGTGCCAGCAGTTTACTCGGACAGCTGAACACCGGGGAGCTGTTTTTT.

The DNA for the CDR3 is TGTGCCAGCAGATTGGACAGTTTCTCCTACGAGCAGTACTTC. This encodes CASRLDSFSYEQYF. The rearrangement uses TRBV2 and TRBJ2-7; D might be TRBD1 (6 bases). Germline values: CDR1 SNHLY, CDR2 FYNNEI. Trimming stripped 6 bases from V and 0 bases from J, with 12 bases between. The CDR3 sequence is 14 residues long. The full variable domain, rest sourced from reference TRBV2 and TRBJ2-7, is EPEVTQTPSHQVTQMGQEVILRCVPISNHLYFYWYRQILGQKVEFLVSFYNNEISEKSEIFDDQFSVERPDGSNFTLKIRSTKLEDSAMYFCASRLDSFSYEQYFGPGTRLTVT.